These 31 T cell receptor beta chains originate from one sample sequenced in a study of blood T cell repertoires in COVID-19. Assay used: immunoSEQ multiplex PCR; TCRdb lists only in-frame clones, some missing. Found here are 150,000 to 200,000 clones, around 84% of them singletons; the top ten hold 12% to 15%. Sequencing input: PBMCs or T cells enriched from blood (not recorded which). The receptors stem from a man aged 50 to 59 who had recovered from COVID-19.

This clone is a singleton in its sample. The chain has TRBV5-4 and TRBJ2-3; no clear D. The CDR3 is 12 residues long. Germline V gene data show CDR1 as SGHNT and CDR2 as YYREEE (reference sequence). V was trimmed by 0 bases and J by 3 bases, leaving 2 bases between them. The CDR3: CASSLVTDTQYF. The CDR3 nucleotides read TGTGCCAGCAGCTTGGTAACAGATACGCAGTATTTT. The variable domain in full, with the rest retrieved from reference TRBV5-4 and TRBJ2-3, is ETGVTQSPTHLIKTRGQQVTLRCSSQSGHNTVSWYQQALGQGPQFIFQYYREEENGRGNFPPRFSGLQFPNYSSELNVNALELDDSALYLCASSLVTDTQYFGPGTRLTVL.

This clone was counted at least ten times. Here the CDR3 reads CASSYGGDGNTIYF. For the CDR3, the DNA is TGTGCCAGCAGTTATGGGGGGGATGGAAACACCATATATTTT. V and J are TRBV6-5 and TRBJ1-3; tentative D call: TRBD1 (5 bases). This CDR3 is 14 amino acids long. Germline V gene sequence: CDR1 MNHEY, CDR2 SVGAGI. Trimming pared 3 bases from V and 3 bases from J, leaving 9 bases between.

A single count supports this clone. This chain links TRBV19 with TRBJ1-1; 8 bases are a match to TRBD1. The CDR3 is made up of 14 amino acids. J was trimmed by 4 bases and V by 6 bases; bases with no gene match: 7. The germline CDR1 and CDR2 sequences are LNHDA and SQIVND (reference sequence). The DNA of the CDR3 is TGTGCCAGTAGATGGGGACAGGCGACCACTGAAGCTTTCTTT. This encodes CASRWGQATTEAFF.

The CDR3 DNA reads TGTGCCAGCAGCACCCGGGACAGGGTTAAAAATGGCTACACCTTC. Protein sequence: CASSTRDRVKNGYTF. This chain uses TRBV3-1 (or the pseudogene TRBV3-2) with TRBJ1-2; 9 bases align to TRBD1. Germline V lookup: CDR1 LGHDT, CDR2 YNNKEL (reference sequence). V gave up 5 bases and J gave up 6 bases; unmatched junction bases: 10. This CDR3 contains 15 residues.

This chain connects TRBV12-5 to TRBJ1-2, with D unclear. The CDR3 is 13 amino acids. CDR1 LGHNT and CDR2 FRNRAP come from the germline V gene. Trimming shortened V by 1 base and J by 2 bases, and 5 bases separated the two germline ends. The CDR3: CASGLEENYGYTF. DNA for the CDR3: TGTGCTAGTGGTTTGGAGGAGAACTATGGCTACACCTTC.

This clone is a singleton in its sample. The V gene is TRBV18, the J gene TRBJ2-4, with TRBD1 as a possible D gene (6 bases). CDR3 size: 16 residues. Between the trimmed V and J ends, which lost 0 bases and 0 bases, there was a span of 9 bases. Looked up from germline, CDR1 is KGHSH and CDR2 is LQKENI. CDR3 in DNA: TGTGCCAGCTCACCACCGGGGGACACAGCCAAAAACATTCAGTACTTC. Translation: CASSPPGDTAKNIQYF.

The chain joins TRBV29-1 to TRBJ2-4; 12 positions agree with TRBD2. This CDR3 comprises 16 residues. CDR1 and CDR2 (germline): SQVTM, ANQGSEA. Trimming took 7 bases from V and 4 from J; bases not matched to a gene: 11. The CDR3 sequence is CSALGLAGGRKNIQYF. The CDR3 nucleotides read TGCAGCGCTCTGGGGCTAGCGGGGGGGCGGAAAAACATTCAGTACTTC.

On this clone: Compared with germline, one end of the junction differs, possibly owing to a read error. The J gene is TRBJ2-5, the V gene TRBV7-7; TRBD2 might be the D (7 bases). This CDR3 region has 17 residues. Germline lookup yields CDR1 SSHAT and CDR2 FNYEAQ (reference sequence). Here the CDR3 reads CASSLGGVAGIQETQYF. CDR3 coding DNA: TGTGCTAGCAGCTTAGGGGGGGTAGCGGGTATCCAAGAGACCCAGTACTTC.

The chain has TRBV5-1 and TRBJ2-1; a possible D gene is TRBD1 (5 bases). Germline V CDR1 and CDR2: SGHRS, YFSETQ. CDR3 length: 15 amino acids. V lost 0 bases and J lost 6, with 13 bases in between. The CDR3 reads CASSLVLGQGNEQFF. CDR3 DNA sequence: TGCGCCAGCAGCTTGGTGTTGGGGCAGGGCAATGAGCAGTTCTTC.

J is TRBJ2-7 and V is TRBV2; TRBD1 aligns across 8 bases. V was pared by 8 bases and J by 2 bases, with 20 bases of the junction left unmatched. There are 18 residues in the CDR3. CDR1 is SNHLY and CDR2 is FYNNEI in the germline V gene. The CDR3 region is CASSLDRAVLVNPYEQYF. CDR3 nucleotide sequence: TGTGCCAGCTCACTGGACAGGGCGGTTTTGGTAAACCCCTACGAGCAGTACTTC.

The rearrangement joins TRBV27 to TRBJ2-7, with D tentatively TRBD1 (6 bases). Trimming took off 5 bases at V and 3 bases at J, with 14 bases between the two ends. The germline V gene encodes CDR1 MNHEY and CDR2 SMNVEV (reference sequence). The CDR3 consists of 14 residues. The CDR3 sequence: CASSMKLDSYEQYF. CDR3 nucleotides: TGTGCCAGCAGTATGAAACTGGACAGCTACGAGCAGTACTTC.

V is TRBV5-1 and J is TRBJ2-1, with 12 nucleotides matching TRBD2. The CDR3 spans 15 residues. The ends lost 0 bases at V and 7 bases at J; junction bases unmatched: 2. CDR1 is SGHRS and CDR2 is YFSETQ in the germline V gene. The CDR3 loop reads CASSLASGGANEQFF. Written as DNA, the CDR3 is TGCGCCAGCAGCTTGGCTAGCGGGGGGGCGAATGAGCAGTTCTTC.

In this sample, this clone turned up a few times. This chain uses TRBV13 with TRBJ2-7; TRBD1 matches at 9 bases. The V gene's germline CDR1 is PRHDT and CDR2 FYEKMQ (reference sequence). The CDR3 consists of 15 residues. Trimming took 4 bases from V and 6 from J; bases not matched to a gene: 10. CDR3 sequence (DNA): TGTGCCAGCAGCTCCTACCGGGACAGGGCCTCCGAGCAGTACTTC. Protein sequence: CASSSYRDRASEQYF. Drawing the rest from reference TRBV13 and TRBJ2-7, the complete variable domain is AAGVIQSPRHLIKEKRETATLKCYPIPRHDTVYWYQQGPGQDPQFLISFYEKMQSDKGSIPDRFSAQQFSDYHSELNMSSLELGDSALYFCASSSYRDRASEQYFGPGTRLTVT.

This clone was seen a few times. The V gene is TRBV19, the J gene TRBJ1-4, with D possibly being TRBD1 (6 bases). Trimming removed 6 bases from V and 5 bases from J, with 13 bases in between. CDR1 LNHDA and CDR2 SQIVND come from the germline V gene (reference sequence). The CDR3 is 14 residues long. CDR3 amino acids: CASRGGQNNEKLFF. CDR3 nucleotides: TGTGCCAGTAGAGGAGGACAGAACAATGAAAAACTGTTTTTT.

The chain uses TRBV30 and TRBJ1-1; D gene unclear. CDR3 length equals 13 residues. CDR1 GTSNPN and CDR2 SVGIG come from the germline V gene (reference sequence). Trimming pared 4 bases from V and 0 bases from J, leaving 9 bases between. CDR3 in amino acids: CAWKVQMNTEAFF. The CDR3 DNA sequence: TGTGCCTGGAAGGTACAGATGAACACTGAAGCTTTCTTT.

The chain is built from TRBV27 and TRBJ2-2; D might be TRBD2 (6 bases). The CDR3 contains 16 residues. Germline V gene sequence: CDR1 MNHEY, CDR2 SMNVEV (reference sequence). V lost 3 bases, J lost 2 bases, and 13 bases lay in between. The CDR3 is CASSLAGTPNTGELFF. In nucleotides, the CDR3 is TGTGCCAGCAGTTTGGCCGGGACTCCAAACACCGGGGAGCTGTTTTTT.

V usage is TRBV29-1 and J usage is TRBJ1-1, with 7 bases identical to TRBD1. V was pared by 4 bases and J by 0 bases, with 5 bases of the junction left unmatched. The CDR3 spans 14 residues. CDR1 is SQVTM and CDR2 is ANQGSEA in the germline V gene. The CDR3 nucleotides read TGCAGCGTTGGCTCGGGACAGCTGAACACTGAAGCTTTCTTT. Residues: CSVGSGQLNTEAFF.

The chain carries TRBV3-1 (or the pseudogene TRBV3-2) and TRBJ2-5; D call uncertain. Germline V gene data show CDR1 as LGHDT and CDR2 as YNNKEL (reference sequence). Trimming left V 1 base short and J 2 bases short, with 11 bases between. The CDR3 is made up of 15 amino acids. The CDR3 DNA follows: TGTGCCAGCAGCCAAGTGGCAAACCCTCAAGAGACCCAGTACTTC. The encoded protein is CASSQVANPQETQYF.

The chain carries TRBV3-1 (or the pseudogene TRBV3-2) and TRBJ2-6, with D possibly being TRBD1 (5 bases). The ends were cut back, 5 bases at V and 4 bases at J, with 18 bases in the middle. The CDR3 has 17 amino acids. The germline V gene has CDR1 LGHDT and CDR2 YNNKEL (reference sequence). The CDR3 DNA sequence: TGTGCCAGCAGCTCCTCTCCCCGTTGGGGCGGGGCCAACGTCCTGACTTTC. This sequence encodes CASSSSPRWGGANVLTF.

The V gene is TRBV9, the J gene TRBJ1-2; the D is unclear. The V gene's germline CDR1 is SGDLS and CDR2 YYNGEE. The germline V and J ends were trimmed by 0 bases and 5 bases, with 17 bases remaining between them. The length of the CDR3 is 16 residues. In nucleotides, the CDR3 is TGTGCCAGCAGCGTAGCTGGGTACGGGGTTGATTATGGCTACACCTTC. It encodes CASSVAGYGVDYGYTF.

Concerning this clone itself: Distinct nucleotide sequences in the sample also encode this CDR3. This chain joins TRBV4-1 and TRBJ1-2; 8 bases fit TRBD1. Germline CDR1 and CDR2: MGHRA and YSYEKL. J gave up 5 bases and V 1 base, and 0 bases lay outside the gene matches. There are 13 residues in the CDR3. The CDR3 reads CASSQGQGYGYTF. CDR3 sequence (DNA): TGCGCCAGCAGCCAAGGACAGGGGTATGGCTACACCTTC.

This clone was recorded only once. The chain recombines TRBV14 with TRBJ1-1; 7 nucleotides agree with TRBD1. This CDR3 is built from 15 residues. The V segment lost 2 bases and the J segment 7 bases; nucleotides outside the gene matches: 10. CDR1 and CDR2 (germline): SGHDN, FVKESK. The CDR3 here is CASSQLDRAPVEAFF. CDR3 bases: TGTGCCAGCAGCCAATTAGACAGGGCGCCCGTTGAAGCTTTCTTT.

The chain is built from TRBV11-2 and TRBJ1-2; D is ambiguous. The V end was cut by 4 bases, the J end by 6 bases, with 18 bases between. The CDR3 consists of 15 residues. Germline CDR1 and CDR2: SGHAT and FQNNGV. In DNA, the CDR3 is TGTGCCAGCAGCTCCCGCCTCGTGAGAGGGAATGGCTACACCTTC. Translating it yields CASSSRLVRGNGYTF.

This clone has just one count. The chain is built from TRBV7-2 and TRBJ2-7; 8 bases align to TRBD1. Per the germline V gene, CDR1 is SGHTA and CDR2 is FQGNSA. J lost 4 bases, V lost 5 bases, and 7 bases had no gene match. CDR3 length: 14 residues. For the CDR3, the DNA is TGTGCCAGCAGCAGGCGGACAGGGAAATACGAGCAGTACTTC. Translating gives CASSRRTGKYEQYF. Using reference TRBV7-2 and TRBJ2-7 for the parts outside the CDR3, the full variable domain is GAGVSQSPSNKVTEKGKDVELRCDPISGHTALYWYRQSLGQGLEFLIYFQGNSAPDKSGLPSDRFSAERTGGSVSTLTIQRTQQEDSAVYLCASSRRTGKYEQYFGPGTRLTVT.

This chain connects TRBV30 to TRBJ1-2; D uncertain. CDR1 and CDR2 (germline): GTSNPN, SVGIG (reference sequence). This CDR3 region has 14 residues. V lost 5 bases to trimming and J lost 7 bases, with 20 bases between them. The CDR3 reads CAWQFSSVRSGYTF. DNA for the CDR3: TGTGCCTGGCAATTCTCCTCAGTCCGCTCTGGCTACACCTTC.

As concerns this clone: This sample includes further DNA sequences coding for the same CDR3. The chain links TRBV9 to TRBJ1-1; 7 positions match TRBD1. CDR3 size: 14 residues. In germline, CDR1 is SGDLS, CDR2 YYNGEE. The V gene end was trimmed by 0 bases and the J gene end by 1 base; junction bases not matched to a gene: 0. In DNA, the CDR3 is TGTGCCAGCAGCGTAGGACAGGGGAACACTGAAGCTTTCTTT. This codes for CASSVGQGNTEAFF.

This chain uses TRBV9 with TRBJ1-2; 7 positions agree with TRBD1. From germline, CDR1 is SGDLS and CDR2 YYNGEE. J lost 7 bases, V lost 3 bases, and 6 bases had no gene match. The CDR3 is made up of 13 amino acids. The CDR3 spells CASSAGTASGYTF. CDR3 bases: TGTGCCAGCAGCGCCGGGACAGCGTCTGGCTACACCTTC.

The V gene is TRBV7-8, the J gene TRBJ2-5; D is unresolved. Trimming shortened V by 3 bases and J by 0 bases, and 8 bases separated the two germline ends. This CDR3 spans 14 amino acids. Germline V lookup: CDR1 SGHVS, CDR2 FQNEAQ. The CDR3, as DNA: TGTGCCAGCAGCTTTCCCGTAAACCAAGAGACCCAGTACTTC. It is translated as CASSFPVNQETQYF. The whole variable domain, remainder taken from reference TRBV7-8 and TRBJ2-5, is GAGVSQSPRYKVAKRGQDVALRCDPISGHVSLFWYQQALGQGPEFLTYFQNEAQLDKSGLPSDRFFAERPEGSVSTLKIQRTQQEDSAVYLCASSFPVNQETQYFGPGTRLLVL.

This sequence joins TRBV28 and TRBJ1-2, with 8 nucleotides matching TRBD1. CDR1 is MDHEN and CDR2 is SYDVKM in the germline V gene. J lost 2 bases, V lost 5 bases, and 4 bases had no gene match. The CDR3 contains 14 residues. The CDR3 sequence is CASSLGQVNYGYTF. The CDR3 region has the DNA TGTGCCAGCAGTCTGGGACAGGTAAACTATGGCTACACCTTC.

This clone was detected once. The chain carries TRBV14 and TRBJ1-5; possible D gene TRBD1, 6 bases. Germline-derived CDR1 and CDR2 are SGHDN and FVKESK. The germline V and J ends were trimmed by 0 bases and 2 bases, with 17 bases remaining between them. CDR3 length: 18 amino acids. Here the CDR3 DNA reads TGTGCCAGCAGCCAAGACAGGGGCAAGAGAAACGGCAATCAGCCCCAGCATTTT. This encodes CASSQDRGKRNGNQPQHF.

V and J are TRBV19 and TRBJ2-1; 9 bases are a match to TRBD1. The CDR3 loop spans 16 amino acids. The germline V gene has CDR1 LNHDA and CDR2 SQIVND (reference sequence). The ends lost 3 bases at V and 8 bases at J; junction bases unmatched: 11. The CDR3 region has the DNA TGTGCCAGTAGTATTCCTCCGGGACAGGGTTTAGATGAGCAGTTCTTC. Translated: CASSIPPGQGLDEQFF. The whole variable domain, filled in from reference TRBV19 and TRBJ2-1, reads DGGITQSPKYLFRKEGQNVTLSCEQNLNHDAMYWYRQDPGQGLRLIYYSQIVNDFQKGDIAEGYSVSREKKESFPLTVTSAQKNPTAFYLCASSIPPGQGLDEQFFGPGTRLTVL.